The next 11 T cell receptor beta chains were all read from a single sample in a study of T-cell memory formation after mild COVID-19. TCRdb used MiXCR to reprocess the 5' RACE reads, holding one entry per CDR3 protein. Found here are roughly 600,000 distinct CDR3 sequences, under 20% of them singletons; the top ten hold about 12%. The sequenced sample was PBMCs or a T cell subset sorted from them (not recorded which). The receptors come from an adult woman who had mild COVID-19 (a few samples of this study predate the infection). Cell type and time point are not known.

The genes are TRBV30 and TRBJ1-2; the match to TRBD1 covers 9 bases. CDR3 size: 14 residues. The V segment lost 4 bases and the J segment 3 bases; nucleotides outside the gene matches: 6. The germline gives CDR1 GTSNPN, CDR2 SVGIG (reference sequence). DNA of the CDR3: TGTGCCTGGAATCGGGACAGGGCTGACTATGGCTACACCTTC. Its protein is CAWNRDRADYGYTF.

This chain joins TRBV20-1 and TRBJ2-7; D uncertain. This CDR3 region has 12 residues. The germline V and J ends were trimmed by 4 bases and 3 bases, with 10 bases remaining between them. CDR1 and CDR2 (germline): DFQATT, SNEGSKA (reference sequence). The CDR3 DNA follows: TGCAGTGCTAAAGAGCAGTTCTACGAGCAGTACTTC. Amino acids: CSAKEQFYEQYF.

V gene TRBV7-2 combines with J gene TRBJ2-1; 10 positions match TRBD2. CDR3 length: 15 amino acids. The ends lost 5 bases at V and 8 bases at J; junction bases unmatched: 9. CDR1 SGHTA and CDR2 FQGNSA come from the germline V gene. CDR3 loop: CASSLSGRSVDEQFF. CDR3 nucleotide sequence: TGTGCCAGCAGCCTTAGCGGGAGGAGCGTGGATGAGCAGTTCTTC. Variable domain in full (rest from reference TRBV7-2 and TRBJ2-1): GAGVSQSPSNKVTEKGKDVELRCDPISGHTALYWYRQSLGQGLEFLIYFQGNSAPDKSGLPSDRFSAERTGGSVSTLTIQRTQQEDSAVYLCASSLSGRSVDEQFFGPGTRLTVL.

There are a few counts of this clonotype. The V and J genes are TRBV5-1 and TRBJ1-3; D unresolved. Germline-derived CDR1 and CDR2 are SGHRS and YFSETQ. The V end lost 3 bases, the J end lost 0 bases, and 10 bases lay between the germline ends. The CDR3 loop spans 15 amino acids. This CDR3 is CASSYGGLSGNTIYF. The DNA for the CDR3 is TGCGCCAGCAGCTACGGAGGTCTCTCTGGAAACACCATATATTTT.

This sequence joins TRBV4-1 and TRBJ1-1, with 7 bases matching TRBD1. Germline CDR1 MGHRA, CDR2 YSYEKL. The length of the CDR3 is 15 residues. The V and J ends lost 2 bases and 6 bases, in that order; junction bases with no gene match: 9. CDR3 coding DNA: TGCGCCAGCAGCCAAAAGACAGGGTCTCCTTCTGAAGCTTTCTTT. Its translation: CASSQKTGSPSEAFF.

The chain has TRBV10-1 and TRBJ1-1; 8 positions match TRBD1. CDR3 length equals 17 residues. Per the germline V gene, CDR1 is WNHNN and CDR2 is SYGVQD (reference sequence). J gave up 11 bases and V 0 bases, and 17 bases lay outside the gene matches. CDR3 region: CASSESRLLRGRRTAFF. The CDR3 coding sequence is TGCGCCAGCAGTGAGTCGAGACTCCTCAGGGGGCGACGTACGGCTTTCTTT.

This clonotype was counted a few times. This sequence joins TRBV12-3 or TRBV12-4 and TRBJ2-1; 9 bases fit TRBD1. The CDR3 is 18 amino acids. V shed 5 bases, J shed 5 bases, and the junction held 16 bases outside the gene matches. The CDR3 protein is CASSASGQGAFRHNEQFF. The CDR3 nucleotides read TGTGCCAGCAGTGCCTCGGGACAGGGCGCCTTTAGGCACAATGAGCAGTTCTTC.

This clonotype was counted between two and nine times. V is TRBV20-1 and J is TRBJ2-1; maybe TRBD2 (5 bases). This CDR3 is built from 12 residues. V was trimmed by 0 bases and J by 10 bases, leaving 10 bases between them. The germline gives CDR1 DFQATT, CDR2 SNEGSKA (reference sequence). As DNA, the CDR3 is TGCAGTGCTAGAGATCGTGAGCGGGAGCAGTTCTTC. Its protein is CSARDREREQFF.

The CDR3 loop is CSVARTGGGEQYF. CDR3 bases: TGCAGCGTAGCTAGGACAGGGGGAGGCGAGCAGTACTTC. This rearrangement joins TRBV29-1 to TRBJ2-7; 10 bases are a match to TRBD1. From germline, CDR1 is SQVTM and CDR2 ANQGSEA. V shed 6 bases and J 6 bases; nucleotides not matched to a gene: 8. The CDR3 runs 13 residues.

The V and J genes are TRBV14 and TRBJ2-1, with TRBD2 identical over 13 bases. From germline, CDR1 is SGHDN and CDR2 FVKESK. There are 16 residues in the CDR3. The ends lost 1 base at V and 8 bases at J; junction bases unmatched: 5. The CDR3 nucleotides are TGTGCCAGCAGCCAAGCCAGACTAGCGGGAGGCTATGAGCAGTTCTTC. Protein sequence: CASSQARLAGGYEQFF. Full variable domain (outside the CDR3, taken from reference TRBV14 and TRBJ2-1): EAGVTQFPSHSVIEKGQTVTLRCDPISGHDNLYWYRRVMGKEIKFLLHFVKESKQDESGMPNNRFLAERTGGTYSTLKVQPAELEDSGVYFCASSQARLAGGYEQFFGPGTRLTVL.

The rearrangement links TRBV12-3 or TRBV12-4 to TRBJ2-3; tentative D call: TRBD1 (6 bases). CDR3 length: 15 amino acids. The V gene lost 5 bases and the J gene lost 7 bases, with 19 bases spanning the gap. The CDR3: CASSEDSLNRHTQYF. As DNA, the CDR3 is TGTGCCAGCAGTGAGGACAGTCTAAACAGGCATACGCAGTATTTT.